The 30 T cell receptor beta chains below come from one sample, sequenced in a study of blood T cell repertoires in COVID-19. TCRdb's copy holds only in-frame clones and misses some; the assay was immunoSEQ multiplex PCR. The sample has almost 500,000 clones, about 85% seen once; the top ten hold roughly 8.5%. The sequencing input was PBMCs or T cells enriched from blood (not recorded which). The receptors were sampled from a woman in her fifties or sixties who had recovered from COVID-19.

V and J are TRBV24-1 and TRBJ2-1; D unclear. Germline V gene sequence: CDR1 KGHDR, CDR2 SFDVKD. V lost 3 bases and J 0 bases, leaving 8 bases between the germline ends. The CDR3 totals 15 residues. Here the CDR3 reads CATSDQRSSYNEQFF. Here the CDR3 DNA reads TGTGCCACCAGTGATCAGCGAAGCTCCTACAATGAGCAGTTCTTC.

The sample holds one count of this clone. The chain has TRBV5-1 and TRBJ1-1; D is undetermined. There are 15 residues in the CDR3. Trimming pared 2 bases from V and 0 bases from J, leaving 11 bases between. CDR1 and CDR2 from the germline V gene are SGHRS and YFSETQ. The CDR3: CASSFLGGVNTEAFF. The CDR3 DNA is TGCGCCAGCAGCTTCCTAGGCGGTGTGAACACTGAAGCTTTCTTT.

The gene calls are TRBV19 and TRBJ2-7, with D maybe TRBD1 (6 bases). The germline CDR1 and CDR2 sequences are LNHDA and SQIVND (reference sequence). This CDR3 has 15 amino acids. Trimming pared 5 bases from V and 4 bases from J, leaving 18 bases between. CDR3 sequence (DNA): TGTGCCAGTAGTGACCCAGGACAGAGCGCGTACGAGCAGTACTTC. Its protein product is CASSDPGQSAYEQYF.

This clone was seen only once. This chain connects TRBV2 to TRBJ1-1; 7 bases are a match to TRBD1. J lost 2 bases, V lost 5 bases, and 23 bases had no gene match. Germline loops: CDR1 SNHLY, CDR2 FYNNEI. This CDR3 is 20 amino acids long. Here the CDR3 reads CASSHPGGGVGQVINTEAFF. The CDR3 DNA sequence: TGTGCCAGCAGTCACCCAGGGGGTGGTGTGGGACAAGTTATAAACACTGAAGCTTTCTTT. Full variable domain (rest looked up from reference TRBV2 and TRBJ1-1): EPEVTQTPSHQVTQMGQEVILRCVPISNHLYFYWYRQILGQKVEFLVSFYNNEISEKSEIFDDQFSVERPDGSNFTLKIRSTKLEDSAMYFCASSHPGGGVGQVINTEAFFGQGTRLTVV.

The genes are TRBV7-9 and TRBJ2-5, with 8 bases lining up with TRBD2. This CDR3 has 16 amino acids. Unmatched junction bases numbered 12, after V lost 5 bases and J lost 4 bases. The germline CDR1 and CDR2 sequences are SEHNR and FQNEAQ (reference sequence). For the CDR3, the DNA is TGTGCCAGCAGCCTTGAGGCGGGGGGCCCCCCAGAGACCCAGTACTTC. It encodes CASSLEAGGPPETQYF.

This clone was detected only once. The chain couples TRBV7-2 to TRBJ2-3, with TRBD1 matching 7 bases. Germline loops: CDR1 SGHTA, CDR2 FQGNSA. The V gene end was trimmed by 4 bases and the J gene end by 2 bases; junction bases not matched to a gene: 6. CDR3 size: 15 residues. Here the CDR3 reads CASSSYRGFTDTQYF. CDR3 DNA sequence: TGTGCCAGCAGCTCCTACAGGGGTTTCACAGATACGCAGTATTTT.

This chain connects TRBV7-9 to TRBJ1-2; 10 positions agree with TRBD1. The CDR3 extends over 14 amino acids. Looked up from germline, CDR1 is SEHNR and CDR2 is FQNEAQ (reference sequence). After removal of 8 bases from V and 2 bases from J, the junction contained 5 bases not matched to a gene. CDR3 in amino acids: CASWGTGENYGYTF. The CDR3 DNA reads TGTGCCAGCTGGGGGACAGGGGAAAACTATGGCTACACCTTC.

The chain joins TRBV28 to TRBJ2-7, with 10 bases identical to TRBD1. With 5 bases clipped from V and 4 bases from J, the junction kept 8 bases outside the gene matches. CDR3 size: 15 residues. From germline, CDR1 is MDHEN and CDR2 SYDVKM. CDR3 residues: CASSRPGQGLYEQYV. For the CDR3, the DNA is TGTGCCAGCAGTCGACCGGGACAGGGGTTATACGAGCAGTACGTC.

The chain carries TRBV10-3 and TRBJ1-3, with 8 bases identical to TRBD1. The CDR3 consists of 15 residues. Germline CDR1 ENHRY, CDR2 SYGVKD. V shed 7 bases, J shed 3 bases, and the junction held 8 bases outside the gene matches. The DNA for the CDR3 is TGTGCCATCACCGCTCAGGGGGCCAGTGGAAACACCATATATTTT. Protein: CAITAQGASGNTIYF.

The chain joins TRBV24-1 to TRBJ1-2; 7 bases map to TRBD1. This CDR3 spans 15 amino acids. Germline CDR1 KGHDR, CDR2 SFDVKD. Trimming cost V 5 bases and J 1 base; bases outside gene matches: 6. In nucleotides, the CDR3 is TGTGCCACCAGTGGAGGGGGCAAGGATAACTATGGCTACACCTTC. Its protein product is CATSGGGKDNYGYTF.

The rearrangement joins TRBV24-1 to TRBJ1-6; the D gene is possibly TRBD1 (5 bases). V lost 5 bases and J lost 7, with 11 bases in between. Germline lookup yields CDR1 KGHDR and CDR2 SFDVKD. The CDR3 contains 14 residues. In nucleotides, the CDR3 is TGTGCCACCAGTGCAGGGACTGGAAATTCACCCCTCCACTTT. Encoded protein: CATSAGTGNSPLHF.

The CDR3 nucleotides are TGTGCCAGCAGCTCGTGGGAGGGGGGAGGAAACACCATATATTTT. This gives the protein CASSSWEGGGNTIYF. The chain is built from TRBV7-2 and TRBJ1-3; weak D call: TRBD1 (6 bases). This CDR3 spans 15 amino acids. CDR1 is SGHTA and CDR2 is FQGNSA in the germline V gene. The germline V and J ends were trimmed by 4 bases and 4 bases, with 14 bases remaining between them.

The chain uses TRBV7-2 and TRBJ2-3, with TRBD1 as a possible D gene (5 bases). V lost 2 bases, J lost 0 bases, and 9 bases lay in between. The CDR3 runs 15 residues. Germline V gives CDR1 SGHTA, CDR2 FQGNSA. The CDR3 protein is CASSLTGGSTDTQYF. CDR3 DNA: TGTGCCAGCAGCTTAACAGGCGGTAGCACAGATACGCAGTATTTT.

The chain carries TRBV20-1 and TRBJ1-2; 9 nucleotides match TRBD1. This CDR3 is 18 amino acids long. Trimming cost V 3 bases and J 1 base; bases outside gene matches: 15. Germline assignment: CDR1 DFQATT and CDR2 SNEGSKA (reference sequence). The CDR3 DNA reads as TGCAGTGCTAGTCAGGGGGTCGGGACAGGGATTATTAACTATGGCTACACCTTC. It translates to CSASQGVGTGIINYGYTF.

The rearrangement links TRBV5-1 to TRBJ1-1, with TRBD1 identical over 8 bases. V shed 4 bases, J shed 2 bases, and the junction held 4 bases outside the gene matches. The CDR3 has 14 amino acids. Germline-derived CDR1 and CDR2 are SGHRS and YFSETQ. The CDR3 region has the DNA TGCGCCAGCAGCCTACAGGGGGGTAACACTGAAGCTTTCTTT. It encodes CASSLQGGNTEAFF.

The chain has TRBV24-1 and TRBJ2-5; D gene unclear. Trimming shortened V by 4 bases and J by 4 bases, and 9 bases separated the two germline ends. Germline V gene sequence: CDR1 KGHDR, CDR2 SFDVKD. The CDR3 totals 13 residues. CDR3 sequence (DNA): TGTGCCACCAGTGACCAGGTCTCAGAGACCCAGTACTTC. Translating it yields CATSDQVSETQYF.

This clone was recorded once. The chain is built from TRBV6-5 and TRBJ1-1; TRBD1 aligns across 9 bases. Germline-derived CDR1 and CDR2 are MNHEY and SVGAGI. V was pared by 6 bases and J by 4 bases, with 9 bases of the junction left unmatched. The CDR3 has 15 amino acids. CDR3 residues: CASSPPGQGFTEAFF. The CDR3 DNA follows: TGTGCCAGCAGCCCCCCGGGACAGGGCTTCACTGAAGCTTTCTTT.

The chain links TRBV14 to TRBJ1-1; D is perhaps TRBD1 (5 bases). There are 15 residues in the CDR3. V dropped 4 bases and J dropped 1 base, with 13 bases sitting between them. CDR1 SGHDN and CDR2 FVKESK come from the germline V gene. DNA of the CDR3: TGTGCCAGCAGCCCGGACAATACTTGGAACACTGAAGCTTTCTTT. Translation gives CASSPDNTWNTEAFF.

The chain carries TRBV5-1 and TRBJ2-1; possible D gene TRBD2, 6 bases. The V end lost 0 bases, the J end lost 0 bases, and 13 bases lay between the germline ends. The germline V gene encodes CDR1 SGHRS and CDR2 YFSETQ. CDR3 length: 17 residues. The CDR3 DNA is TGCGCCAGCAGCTTGGTCGGCGGGGCGAGCTCCTACAATGAGCAGTTCTTC. It translates to CASSLVGGASSYNEQFF.

The chain is built from TRBV11-2 and TRBJ1-5; possible D gene TRBD1, 5 bases. The CDR3 runs to 13 residues. V was cut by 2 bases and J by 5 bases, with 7 bases left in between. CDR1 is SGHAT, CDR2 FQNNGV, per germline. As DNA, the CDR3 is TGTGCCAGCAGCTTAAGGGACTATCAGCCCCAGCATTTT. This gives the protein CASSLRDYQPQHF.

The chain is built from TRBV19 and TRBJ2-6, with D possibly TRBD2 on 5 matching bases. V was clipped by 1 base and J by 2 bases, with 12 bases between them. Germline V gene data show CDR1 as LNHDA and CDR2 as SQIVND (reference sequence). CDR3 length equals 17 residues. CDR3 sequence: CASSIGRIYTGANVLTF. The DNA of the CDR3 is TGTGCCAGTAGTATAGGGAGGATCTATACTGGGGCCAACGTCCTGACTTTC.

The chain is built from TRBV24-1 and TRBJ1-2, with a tentative D call TRBD1 (6 bases). V lost 2 bases to trimming and J lost 4 bases, with 19 bases between them. The CDR3 is 17 residues long. Germline V gives CDR1 KGHDR, CDR2 SFDVKD. The CDR3 coding sequence is TGTGCCACCAGTGATTCCCTAGGAGGGGGGGAGAGCTATGGCTACACCTTC. It specifies CATSDSLGGGESYGYTF.

The chain recombines TRBV5-1 with TRBJ1-1; possibly TRBD1 for D (5 bases). The V end was cut by 0 bases, the J end by 7 bases, with 16 bases between. The CDR3 runs 15 residues. The V gene's germline CDR1 is SGHRS and CDR2 YFSETQ. The CDR3 reads CASSLGGQGKGEAFF. CDR3 sequence (DNA): TGCGCCAGCAGCTTGGGAGGACAAGGGAAAGGTGAAGCTTTCTTT.

The chain combines TRBV3-1 (or the pseudogene TRBV3-2) with TRBJ2-5; 12 positions match TRBD2. V lost 5 bases and J lost 3; bases outside the gene matches: 4. Germline V gene lookup returns CDR1 LGHDT and CDR2 YNNKEL (reference sequence). The CDR3 is 15 residues long. The CDR3: CASSSRLAGEETQYF. CDR3 nucleotide sequence: TGTGCCAGCAGCTCCCGACTAGCGGGGGAAGAGACCCAGTACTTC.

The J gene is TRBJ2-4, the V gene TRBV4-1; TRBD2 matches 10 bases. The CDR3 loop spans 18 amino acids. Trimming at V came to 0 bases and at J to 3 bases, leaving 8 bases not matched to a gene. Germline V gene lookup returns CDR1 MGHRA and CDR2 YSYEKL. The CDR3 DNA is TGCGCCAGCAGCCAAGACTTAGCGGGGGGCGGGGGCAAAAACATTCAGTACTTC. Amino acid sequence: CASSQDLAGGGGKNIQYF.

The chain joins TRBV11-2 to TRBJ2-1; 9 bases map to TRBD2. CDR1 SGHAT and CDR2 FQNNGV come from the germline V gene. V lost 5 bases and J lost 0; bases outside the gene matches: 14. The CDR3 is made up of 19 amino acids. The CDR3 loop is CASSLRGRGGPRSYNEQFF. For the CDR3, the DNA is TGTGCCAGCAGCCTCCGGGGGCGGGGGGGCCCCCGCTCCTACAATGAGCAGTTCTTC. Based on the CDR3 plus reference TRBV11-2 and TRBJ2-1, the full variable domain is EAGVAQSPRYKIIEKRQSVAFWCNPISGHATLYWYQQILGQGPKLLIQFQNNGVVDDSQLPKDRFSAERLKGVDSTLKIQPAKLEDSAVYLCASSLRGRGGPRSYNEQFFGPGTRLTVL.

The sample holds one count of this clone. The genes are TRBV10-3 and TRBJ2-7; 8 positions agree with TRBD1. The CDR3 runs 15 residues. Trimming cost V 6 bases and J 3 bases; bases outside gene matches: 10. Germline lookup yields CDR1 ENHRY and CDR2 SYGVKD. The CDR3 DNA follows: TGTGCCATCAGGGACGGGACAGGATCTTTCTACGAGCAGTACGTC. It codes for CAIRDGTGSFYEQYV.

The V gene is TRBV24-1, the J gene TRBJ1-2; a weak D match, TRBD1 (6 bases). V was clipped by 4 bases and J by 4 bases, with 9 bases between them. CDR3 size: 13 residues. Germline V gives CDR1 KGHDR, CDR2 SFDVKD. CDR3 amino acids: CATSDLDSYGYTF. CDR3 sequence (DNA): TGTGCCACCAGTGACCTGGACAGCTATGGCTACACCTTC.

This clone was seen once. This rearrangement joins TRBV7-9 to TRBJ2-7; TRBD2 might be the D (6 bases). Germline CDR1 SEHNR, CDR2 FQNEAQ (reference sequence). The CDR3 runs 17 residues. The ends were cut back, 5 bases at V and 5 bases at J, with 25 bases in the middle. The CDR3 spells CASSPIRGPGLRDEQYF. For the CDR3, the DNA is TGTGCCAGCAGCCCTATTAGGGGACCGGGACTTCGAGACGAGCAGTACTTC.

The chain recombines TRBV10-2 with TRBJ2-7; 11 bases are shared with TRBD1. This CDR3 contains 13 residues. Germline V gene sequence: CDR1 WSHSY, CDR2 SAAADI. The trim removed 8 bases at V and 4 bases at J, leaving 4 bases unmatched. CDR3 nucleotides: TGCGCCAGCCGGGACAGGGGGAGATACGAGCAGTACGTC. The encoded protein is CASRDRGRYEQYV.